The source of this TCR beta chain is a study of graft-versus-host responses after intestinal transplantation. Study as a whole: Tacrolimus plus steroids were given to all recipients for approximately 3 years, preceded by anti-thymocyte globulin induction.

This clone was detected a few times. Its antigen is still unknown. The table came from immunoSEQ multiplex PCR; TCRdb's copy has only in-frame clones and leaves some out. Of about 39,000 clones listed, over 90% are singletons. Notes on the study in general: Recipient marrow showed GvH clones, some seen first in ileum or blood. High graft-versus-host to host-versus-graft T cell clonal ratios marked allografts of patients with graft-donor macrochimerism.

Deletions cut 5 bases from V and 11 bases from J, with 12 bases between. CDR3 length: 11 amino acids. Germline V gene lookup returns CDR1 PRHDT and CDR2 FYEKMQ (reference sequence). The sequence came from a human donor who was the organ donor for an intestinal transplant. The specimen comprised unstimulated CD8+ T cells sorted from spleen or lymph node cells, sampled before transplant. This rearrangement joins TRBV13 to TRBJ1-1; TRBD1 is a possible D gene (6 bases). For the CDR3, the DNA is TGTGCCAGCAGCCCGAGGGGGTCCGCTTTCTTT. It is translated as CASSPRGSAFF.